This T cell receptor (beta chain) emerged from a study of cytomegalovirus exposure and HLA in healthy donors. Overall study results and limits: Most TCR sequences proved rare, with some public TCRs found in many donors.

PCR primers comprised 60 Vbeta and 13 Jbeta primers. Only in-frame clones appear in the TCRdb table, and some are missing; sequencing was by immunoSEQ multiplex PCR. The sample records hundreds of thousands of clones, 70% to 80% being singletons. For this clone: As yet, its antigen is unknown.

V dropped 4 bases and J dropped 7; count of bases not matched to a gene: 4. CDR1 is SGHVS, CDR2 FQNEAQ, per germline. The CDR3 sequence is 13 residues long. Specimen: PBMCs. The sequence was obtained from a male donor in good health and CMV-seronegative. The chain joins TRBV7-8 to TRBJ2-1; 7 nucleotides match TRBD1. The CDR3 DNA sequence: TGTGCCAGCAGCTCGACAGGGCGGAATGAGCAGTTCTTC. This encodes CASSSTGRNEQFF.